This paragraph covers one T cell receptor beta chain sequence. The sample originates from a study of blood T cells in healthy people across ages. Germline V gene lookup returns CDR1 GTSNPN and CDR2 SVGIG (reference sequence). Trimming cost V 1 base and J 8 bases, with 18 bases left between them. The CDR3 is 15 amino acids. Combining a sample-barcoded 5' primer with a J-beta primer mix, a second PCR ran for roughly 7 to 12 cycles. TCRdb reanalysed the 5' RACE reads using MiXCR and keeps one entry per CDR3 protein. The sample records more than 1,400,000 distinct CDR3 sequences, roughly 40% being singletons.

J is TRBJ2-1 and V is TRBV30, with a tentative D call TRBD1 (8 bases). This receptor was obtained from a young woman in good health. The material sequenced was blood. The CDR3 loop reads CAWSAGQGGGDEQFF. The CDR3 region has the DNA TGTGCCTGGAGTGCCGGACAGGGCGGGGGCGATGAGCAGTTCTTC. The full variable domain, rest sourced from reference TRBV30 and TRBJ2-1, is SQTIHQWPATLVQPVGSPLSLECTVEGTSNPNLYWYRQAAGRGLQLLFYSVGIGQISSEVPQNLSASRPQDRQFILSSKKLLLSDSGFYLCAWSAGQGGGDEQFFGPGTRLTVL.